One sample yielded the 25 T cell receptor beta chains listed below, sequenced in a study of neurological immune-mediated disorders. TCRdb processed the 5' RACE reads anew with MiXCR; each CDR3 protein has one entry. The data hold tens of thousands of distinct CDR3 sequences, with around 3.8% observed a single time. Sample: CD4+ T cells from blood. The receptors originated from a middle-aged woman with multiple sclerosis.

This clonotype is categorized as medium-sized. This chain uses TRBV20-1 with TRBJ2-1; maybe TRBD2 (7 bases). V gave up 6 bases and J gave up 7 bases, with 22 bases separating them. The germline V gene has CDR1 DFQATT and CDR2 SNEGSKA (reference sequence). The CDR3 extends over 15 amino acids. CDR3 sequence: CSAPPPARGLNEQFF. The CDR3 nucleotides read TGCAGTGCCCCACCCCCGGCCAGGGGACTAAATGAGCAGTTCTTC.

This clonotype was counted at least ten times. CDR3 residues: CASSQGRSVNTGELFF. CDR3 coding DNA: TGTGCCAGCAGCCAAGGGAGGTCGGTGAACACCGGGGAGCTGTTTTTT. The J gene is TRBJ2-2, the V gene TRBV3-1; D is possibly TRBD2 (5 bases). With 1 base removed from V and 1 base from J, the gap between germline ends came to 10 bases. From germline, CDR1 is LGHDT and CDR2 YNNKEL (reference sequence). The CDR3 sequence is 16 residues long.

This clonotype was seen at least ten times. The chain recombines TRBV7-6 with TRBJ2-5; D gene uncertain. V was shortened by 1 base and J by 4 bases, with 7 bases between the two germline ends. Germline-derived CDR1 and CDR2 are SGHVS and FNYEAQ. The CDR3 totals 13 residues. In DNA form, the CDR3 reads TGTGCCAGCAGCTTAGAGCTGCGAGAGACCCAGTACTTC. Translation: CASSLELRETQYF.

At least ten counts were recorded for this clonotype. J is TRBJ2-1 and V is TRBV2; D perhaps matches TRBD2 (6 bases). This CDR3 comprises 16 residues. CDR1 and CDR2 (germline): SNHLY, FYNNEI. V gave up 4 bases and J gave up 5 bases, with 18 bases separating them. Here the CDR3 DNA reads TGTGCCAGCAGTGGAGAGGGGTCCCTAGCGAACAATGAGCAGTTCTTC. This gives the protein CASSGEGSLANNEQFF.

This clonotype was picked up many times. V usage is TRBV6-2 or TRBV6-3 and J usage is TRBJ1-6; D unresolved. The CDR3 runs to 12 residues. Germline V lookup: CDR1 MNHEY, CDR2 SVGEGT. V was trimmed by 0 bases and J by 11 bases, leaving 5 bases between them. The CDR3 region is CASSYSRPPLHF. In nucleotides, the CDR3 is TGTGCCAGCAGTTACTCCAGACCACCCCTCCACTTT.

This clonotype was seen repeatedly, ten times or more. The genes are TRBV20-1 and TRBJ2-3; possibly TRBD2 for D (6 bases). The CDR3 has 15 amino acids. The germline V and J ends were trimmed by 4 bases and 10 bases, with 24 bases remaining between them. The germline gives CDR1 DFQATT, CDR2 SNEGSKA (reference sequence). The DNA of the CDR3 is TGCAGTGCTACCCCTCCCCTAGGAATCAGGGAGGCGCAGTATTTT. Amino acids: CSATPPLGIREAQYF.

This clonotype was seen many times. The chain recombines TRBV20-1 with TRBJ1-6; possibly TRBD1 for D (5 bases). The V end was cut by 6 bases, the J end by 4 bases, with 16 bases between. The CDR3 runs 15 residues. Germline CDR1 reads DFQATT; CDR2 reads SNEGSKA (reference sequence). The CDR3 region has the DNA TGCAGTGCCACCAACGGGGCCCGTTATAATTCACCCCTCCACTTT. This translates into CSATNGARYNSPLHF.

The table lists this clonotype with many counts. Compared with germline, one end of the junction differs, possibly owing to a read error. The V gene is TRBV5-6, the J gene TRBJ2-7; D not certain. Germline V gene sequence: CDR1 SGHDT, CDR2 YYEEEE. This CDR3 is 12 amino acids long. Here the CDR3 reads CASSLDGYGQYF. The CDR3 DNA follows: TGTGCCAGCAGCTTGGACGGGTACGGGCAGTACTTC.

This clonotype has at least ten counts. V and J are TRBV6-5 and TRBJ1-1; no definite D call. Trimming cost V 7 bases and J 7 bases, with 19 bases left between them. Looked up from germline, CDR1 is MNHEY and CDR2 is SVGAGI. The CDR3 contains 14 residues. This CDR3 reads CASTPGGLKDEAFF. The CDR3 coding sequence is TGTGCCAGCACCCCGGGAGGGCTAAAGGATGAAGCTTTCTTT.

This clonotype was observed at least ten times. V usage is TRBV7-9 and J usage is TRBJ1-2; no reliable D call. Germline V gives CDR1 SEHNR, CDR2 FQNEAQ (reference sequence). CDR3 length equals 16 residues. V was trimmed by 5 bases and J by 4 bases, leaving 20 bases between them. This CDR3 is CASSLGSEGMAYGYTF. CDR3 DNA sequence: TGTGCCAGCAGCCTGGGCAGCGAAGGAATGGCCTATGGCTACACCTTC.

This clonotype has ten or more counts. J is TRBJ1-2 and V is TRBV25-1; D is uncertain. V was pared by 3 bases and J by 5 bases, with 10 bases between. Germline CDR1 reads MGHDK; CDR2 reads SYGVNS. The CDR3 extends over 13 amino acids. The CDR3 protein is CASSDIGSYGYTF. Here the CDR3 DNA reads TGTGCCAGCAGTGATATAGGATCATATGGCTACACCTTC.

This clonotype showed up many times. The CDR3: CSATGQGKGYGYTF. The DNA for the CDR3 is TGCAGTGCTACGGGGCAGGGAAAAGGCTATGGCTACACCTTC. V and J are TRBV20-1 and TRBJ1-2, with a possible D match to TRBD1 (5 bases). Trimming pared 4 bases from V and 4 bases from J, leaving 16 bases between. This CDR3 has 14 amino acids. Germline values: CDR1 DFQATT, CDR2 SNEGSKA (reference sequence).

This clonotype was counted a few times. The rearrangement links TRBV10-1 to TRBJ1-1; D not resolved. Germline V gene data show CDR1 as WNHNN and CDR2 as SYGVQD (reference sequence). The CDR3 runs to 13 residues. Trimming took 3 bases from V and 3 from J, leaving 8 bases between them. CDR3 DNA: TGCGCCAGCAGTGAAAGGGTCGACACTGAAGCTTTCTTT. This codes for CASSERVDTEAFF.

There are many counts of this clonotype. This chain connects TRBV12-3 or TRBV12-4 to TRBJ1-1; D ambiguous. There are 12 residues in the CDR3. V gave up 2 bases and J gave up 4 bases, with 5 bases separating them. CDR3 sequence reads: CASSLIITEAFF. The CDR3 DNA reads TGTGCCAGCAGTTTAATCATCACTGAAGCTTTCTTT.

The table lists this clonotype with many counts. This chain uses TRBV6-1 with TRBJ1-2; possibly TRBD1 for D (5 bases). With 6 bases removed from V and 7 bases from J, the gap between germline ends came to 12 bases. The length of the CDR3 is 12 residues. Germline CDR1 and CDR2: MNHNS and SASEGT. The CDR3 sequence: CASRGGPPGYTF. The CDR3 DNA is TGTGCCAGCAGGGGGGGTCCCCCTGGCTACACCTTC.

This clonotype was recorded at least ten times. The J gene is TRBJ2-3, the V gene TRBV20-1, with 15 bases matching TRBD2. V dropped 5 bases and J dropped 2; count of bases not matched to a gene: 5. This CDR3 contains 16 residues. CDR1 is DFQATT and CDR2 is SNEGSKA in the germline V gene (reference sequence). CDR3 protein: CSAGGTSGGITDTQYF. CDR3 nucleotide sequence: TGCAGTGCTGGCGGGACTAGCGGGGGGATCACAGATACGCAGTATTTT.

There are many counts of this clonotype. V gene TRBV5-1 combines with J gene TRBJ1-1; D is unresolved. Germline V gene sequence: CDR1 SGHRS, CDR2 YFSETQ. Trimming removed 4 bases from V and 3 bases from J, with 13 bases in between. This CDR3 spans 14 amino acids. Here the CDR3 DNA reads TGCGCCAGCAGCCTGCGAGTGGGGTACACTGAAGCTTTCTTT. It yields the protein CASSLRVGYTEAFF. Filled out from reference TRBV5-1 and TRBJ1-1, the complete variable domain reads KAGVTQTPRYLIKTRGQQVTLSCSPISGHRSVSWYQQTPGQGLQFLFEYFSETQRNKGNFPGRFSGRQFSNSRSEMNVSTLELGDSALYLCASSLRVGYTEAFFGQGTRLTVV.

This clonotype was counted at least ten times. V usage is TRBV10-3 and J usage is TRBJ2-2; no reliable D call. Trimming shortened V by 3 bases and J by 2 bases, and 7 bases separated the two germline ends. The CDR3 has 14 amino acids. Germline lookup yields CDR1 ENHRY and CDR2 SYGVKD. CDR3 in DNA: TGTGCCATCAGTGAAAGAGTAAACACCGGGGAGCTGTTTTTT. Encoded protein: CAISERVNTGELFF.

Many counts were recorded for this clonotype. The chain is built from TRBV14 and TRBJ2-7, with D perhaps TRBD1 or TRBD2 (5 bases each). Per germline, CDR1 SGHDN and CDR2 FVKESK. Trimming took off 9 bases at V and 0 bases at J, with 9 bases between the two ends. The CDR3 extends over 12 amino acids. This CDR3 reads CASGTLSYEQYF. The CDR3 DNA follows: TGTGCCAGTGGGACGCTCTCCTACGAGCAGTACTTC.

The sample holds many counts of this clonotype. The chain has TRBV20-1 and TRBJ2-3; TRBD2 agrees at 7 bases. This CDR3 is built from 17 residues. The germline V gene has CDR1 DFQATT and CDR2 SNEGSKA (reference sequence). V shed 1 base and J 2 bases; nucleotides not matched to a gene: 12. The CDR3 here is CSARGPGGSRHTDTQYF. Written as DNA, the CDR3 is TGCAGTGCTAGAGGTCCCGGGGGGTCTCGCCACACAGATACGCAGTATTTT.

The chain joins TRBV7-2 to TRBJ2-7; D could derive from TRBD1 or TRBD2 (6 bases each). CDR3 size: 15 residues. The germline gives CDR1 SGHTA, CDR2 FQGNSA. V was cut by 1 base and J by 2 bases, with 12 bases left in between. CDR3 region: CASSLVGAGTYEQYF. The CDR3 bases are TGTGCCAGCAGCTTAGTGGGGGCGGGGACCTACGAGCAGTACTTC.

This clonotype was observed at least ten times. The junction does not match germline at one end; this may be a read error. The chain links TRBV6-2 or TRBV6-3 to TRBJ2-2; D remains ambiguous. Germline lookup yields CDR1 MNHEY and CDR2 SVGEGT. The CDR3 covers 12 residues. CDR3 residues: CASTYRQGQLFF. CDR3 DNA: TGTGCCAGCACTTACCGGCAAGGGCAGCTGTTTTTT.

There are many counts of this clonotype. The genes are TRBV5-1 and TRBJ2-1, with D perhaps TRBD2 (7 bases). Germline CDR1 and CDR2: SGHRS and YFSETQ. The CDR3 spans 15 residues. Between the trimmed V and J ends, which lost 2 bases and 5 bases, there was a span of 14 bases. For the CDR3, the DNA is TGCGCCAGCAGCTTTGGGGGGGCGCGGAACAATGAGCAGTTCTTC. Translating it yields CASSFGGARNNEQFF. The variable domain in full, completed from reference TRBV5-1 and TRBJ2-1, reads KAGVTQTPRYLIKTRGQQVTLSCSPISGHRSVSWYQQTPGQGLQFLFEYFSETQRNKGNFPGRFSGRQFSNSRSEMNVSTLELGDSALYLCASSFGGARNNEQFFGPGTRLTVL.

This clonotype has just one count. At one of its ends the junction is not consistent with the germline gene, which may arise from a read error. The chain uses TRBV7-9 and TRBJ1-1; D is ambiguous. This CDR3 is built from 14 residues. The V gene's germline CDR1 is SEHNR and CDR2 FQNEAQ (reference sequence). The CDR3 reads CVSSSNSARTEALF. The CDR3 region has the DNA TGTGTCAGCAGCTCCAACTCGGCCAGAACTGAAGCTCTCTTT.

This clonotype was recorded many times. The chain has TRBV12-3 or TRBV12-4 and TRBJ2-2; 9 nucleotides align to TRBD2. This CDR3 has 17 amino acids. Losses at the gene ends were 1 base for V and 2 bases for J; bases not matched to a gene: 5. The CDR3 sequence: CASSLGAGGPNTGELFF. CDR3 bases: TGTGCCAGCAGTTTAGGAGCGGGGGGCCCTAACACCGGGGAGCTGTTTTTT.